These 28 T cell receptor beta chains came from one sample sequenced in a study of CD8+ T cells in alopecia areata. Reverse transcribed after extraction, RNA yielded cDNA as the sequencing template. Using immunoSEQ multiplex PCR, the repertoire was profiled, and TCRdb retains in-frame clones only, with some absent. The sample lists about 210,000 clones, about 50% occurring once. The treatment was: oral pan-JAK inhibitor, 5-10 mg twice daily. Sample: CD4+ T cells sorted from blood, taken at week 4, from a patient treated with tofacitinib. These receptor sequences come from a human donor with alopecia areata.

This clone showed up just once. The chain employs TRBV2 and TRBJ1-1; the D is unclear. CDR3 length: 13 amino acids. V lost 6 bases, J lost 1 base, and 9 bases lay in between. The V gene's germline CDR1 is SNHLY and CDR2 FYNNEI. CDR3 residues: CASSVQQNTEAFF. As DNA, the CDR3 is TGTGCCAGCAGCGTCCAACAGAACACTGAAGCTTTCTTT.

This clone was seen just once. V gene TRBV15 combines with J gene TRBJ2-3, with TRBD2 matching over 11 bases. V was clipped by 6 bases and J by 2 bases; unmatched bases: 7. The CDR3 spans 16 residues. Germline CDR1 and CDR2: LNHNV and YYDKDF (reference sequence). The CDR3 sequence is CATRGLAGGPTDTQYF. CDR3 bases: TGTGCCACCAGAGGGTTAGCGGGGGGGCCCACAGATACGCAGTATTTT.

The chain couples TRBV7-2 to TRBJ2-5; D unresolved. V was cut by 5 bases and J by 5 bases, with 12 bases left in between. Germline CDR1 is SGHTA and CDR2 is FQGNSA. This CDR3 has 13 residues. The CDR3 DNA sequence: TGTGCCAGCAGCCCAGACCGGCGCGAGACCCAGTACTTC. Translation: CASSPDRRETQYF. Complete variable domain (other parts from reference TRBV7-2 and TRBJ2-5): GAGVSQSPSNKVTEKGKDVELRCDPISGHTALYWYRQSLGQGLEFLIYFQGNSAPDKSGLPSDRFSAERTGGSVSTLTIQRTQQEDSAVYLCASSPDRRETQYFGPGTRLLVL.

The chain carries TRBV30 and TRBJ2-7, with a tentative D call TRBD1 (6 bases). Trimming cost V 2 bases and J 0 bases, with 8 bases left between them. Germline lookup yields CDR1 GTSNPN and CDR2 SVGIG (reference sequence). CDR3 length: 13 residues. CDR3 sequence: CAWSKGGSYEQYF. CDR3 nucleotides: TGTGCCTGGAGTAAAGGGGGCTCCTACGAGCAGTACTTC.

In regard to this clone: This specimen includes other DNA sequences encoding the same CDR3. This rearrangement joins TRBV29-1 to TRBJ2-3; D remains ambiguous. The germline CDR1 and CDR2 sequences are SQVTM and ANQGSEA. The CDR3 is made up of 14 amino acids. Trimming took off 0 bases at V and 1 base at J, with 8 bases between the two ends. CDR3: CSVEDLRGTDTQYF. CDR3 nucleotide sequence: TGCAGCGTTGAAGATCTACGGGGCACAGATACGCAGTATTTT.

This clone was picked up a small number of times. CDR3 region: CASSPGQGTGDTQYF. The CDR3 DNA follows: TGTGCCAGCAGTCCAGGACAGGGAACGGGAGATACGCAGTATTTT. J is TRBJ2-3 and V is TRBV25-1; TRBD1 matches 8 bases. V dropped 5 bases and J dropped 5; count of bases not matched to a gene: 9. The V gene's germline CDR1 is MGHDK and CDR2 SYGVNS. The CDR3 has 15 residues.

CDR3 in amino acids: CASSPEGWGDEQFF. CDR3 nucleotide sequence: TGTGCCAGCAGCCCTGAGGGTTGGGGAGATGAGCAGTTCTTC. The chain recombines TRBV7-2 with TRBJ2-1; D might be TRBD2 (5 bases). Looked up from germline, CDR1 is SGHTA and CDR2 is FQGNSA. This CDR3 is 14 amino acids long. Trimming stripped 5 bases from V and 8 bases from J, with 16 bases between. The full variable domain, its missing parts supplied by reference TRBV7-2 and TRBJ2-1, is GAGVSQSPSNKVTEKGKDVELRCDPISGHTALYWYRQSLGQGLEFLIYFQGNSAPDKSGLPSDRFSAERTGGSVSTLTIQRTQQEDSAVYLCASSPEGWGDEQFFGPGTRLTVL.

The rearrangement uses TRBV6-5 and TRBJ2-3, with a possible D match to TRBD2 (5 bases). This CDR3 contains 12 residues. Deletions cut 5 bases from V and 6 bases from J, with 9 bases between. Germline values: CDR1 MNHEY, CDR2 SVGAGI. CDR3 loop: CASSLSGDTQYF. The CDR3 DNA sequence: TGTGCCAGCAGTCTAAGCGGTGATACGCAGTATTTT.

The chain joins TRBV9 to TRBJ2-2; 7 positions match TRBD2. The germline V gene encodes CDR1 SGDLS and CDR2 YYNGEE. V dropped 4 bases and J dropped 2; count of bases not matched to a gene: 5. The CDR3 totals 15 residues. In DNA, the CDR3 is TGTGCCAGCAGCCCAAGGGACTACAACACCGGGGAGCTGTTTTTT. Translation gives CASSPRDYNTGELFF.

CDR3 in amino acids: CASSPGLQSGYTF. The CDR3 coding sequence is TGTGCCAGCAGCCCAGGACTGCAGAGTGGCTACACCTTC. The J gene is TRBJ1-2, the V gene TRBV7-2; D is unresolved. This CDR3 has 13 amino acids. Germline V gene sequence: CDR1 SGHTA, CDR2 FQGNSA. The ends were cut back, 5 bases at V and 7 bases at J, with 14 bases in the middle.

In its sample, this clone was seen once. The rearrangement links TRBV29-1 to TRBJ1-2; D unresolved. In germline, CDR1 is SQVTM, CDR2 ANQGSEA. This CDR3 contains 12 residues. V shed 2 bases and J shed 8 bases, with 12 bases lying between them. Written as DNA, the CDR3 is TGCAGCGTTGAAAACCGCCATCCGGGCTACACCTTC. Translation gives CSVENRHPGYTF.

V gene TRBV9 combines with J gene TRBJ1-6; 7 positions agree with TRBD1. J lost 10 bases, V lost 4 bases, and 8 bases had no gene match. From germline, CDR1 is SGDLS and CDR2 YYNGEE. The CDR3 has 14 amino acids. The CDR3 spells CASSLSRGGSPLHF. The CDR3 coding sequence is TGTGCCAGCAGCCTGAGCAGGGGGGGCTCACCCCTCCACTTT.

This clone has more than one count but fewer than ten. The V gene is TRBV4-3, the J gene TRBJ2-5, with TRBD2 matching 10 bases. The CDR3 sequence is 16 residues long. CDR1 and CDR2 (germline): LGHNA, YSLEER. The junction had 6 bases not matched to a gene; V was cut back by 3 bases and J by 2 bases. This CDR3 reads CASSHYLAGAQETQYF. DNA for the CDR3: TGCGCCAGCAGCCATTATCTAGCGGGGGCTCAAGAGACCCAGTACTTC.

DNA of the CDR3: TGCAGCGTTGTAACGGGACGAGACACCGGGGAGCTGTTTTTT. Protein product: CSVVTGRDTGELFF. The V gene is TRBV29-1, the J gene TRBJ2-2, with D perhaps given as TRBD1 or TRBD2 (5 bases each). CDR3 length: 14 amino acids. The germline V gene has CDR1 SQVTM and CDR2 ANQGSEA. V lost 4 bases, J lost 3 bases, and 12 bases lay in between.

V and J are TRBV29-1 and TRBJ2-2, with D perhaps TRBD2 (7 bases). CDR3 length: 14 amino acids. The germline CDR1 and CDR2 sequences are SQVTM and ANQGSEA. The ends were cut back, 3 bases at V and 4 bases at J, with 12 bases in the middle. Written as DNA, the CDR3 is TGCAGCGTTGACGGCGGGGGCCTCACCGGGGAGCTGTTTTTT. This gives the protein CSVDGGGLTGELFF.

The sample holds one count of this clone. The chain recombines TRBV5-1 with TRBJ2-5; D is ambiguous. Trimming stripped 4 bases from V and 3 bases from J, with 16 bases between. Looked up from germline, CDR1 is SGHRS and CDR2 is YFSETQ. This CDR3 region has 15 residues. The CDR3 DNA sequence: TGCGCCAGCAGCCGCGACGCCGGGCTCAAAGAGACCCAGTACTTC. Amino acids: CASSRDAGLKETQYF.

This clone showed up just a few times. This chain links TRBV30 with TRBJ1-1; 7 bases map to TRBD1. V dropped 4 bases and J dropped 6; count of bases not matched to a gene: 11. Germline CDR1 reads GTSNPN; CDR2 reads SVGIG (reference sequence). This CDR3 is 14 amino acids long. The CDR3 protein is CAWTEGARPAEAFF. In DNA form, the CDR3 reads TGTGCCTGGACCGAGGGGGCTCGTCCGGCTGAAGCTTTCTTT.

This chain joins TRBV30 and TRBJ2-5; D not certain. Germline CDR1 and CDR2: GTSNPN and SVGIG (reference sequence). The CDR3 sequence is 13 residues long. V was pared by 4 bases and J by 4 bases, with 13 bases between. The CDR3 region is CAWTRNGRETQYF. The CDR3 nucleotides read TGTGCCTGGACCCGCAACGGTCGAGAGACCCAGTACTTC.

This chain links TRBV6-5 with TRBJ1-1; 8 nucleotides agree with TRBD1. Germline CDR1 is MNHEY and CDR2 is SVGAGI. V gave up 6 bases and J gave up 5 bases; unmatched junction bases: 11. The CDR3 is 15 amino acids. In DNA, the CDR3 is TGTGCCAGCAGACCCCCGACAGGGGATAATACTGAAGCTTTCTTT. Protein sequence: CASRPPTGDNTEAFF.

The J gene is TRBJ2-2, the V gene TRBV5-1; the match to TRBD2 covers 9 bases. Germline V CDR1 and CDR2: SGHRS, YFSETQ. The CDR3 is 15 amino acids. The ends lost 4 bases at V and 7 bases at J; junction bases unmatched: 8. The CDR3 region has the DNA TGCGCCAGCAGCCCCCCGACTAGCGGAGTCGGGGAGCTGTTTTTT. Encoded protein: CASSPPTSGVGELFF.

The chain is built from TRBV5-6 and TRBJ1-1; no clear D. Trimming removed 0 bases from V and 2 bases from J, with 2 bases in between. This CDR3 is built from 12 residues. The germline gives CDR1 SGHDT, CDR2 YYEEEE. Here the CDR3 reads CASSLVNTEAFF. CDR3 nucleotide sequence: TGTGCCAGCAGCTTGGTAAACACTGAAGCTTTCTTT. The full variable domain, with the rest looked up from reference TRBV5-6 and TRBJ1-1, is DAGVTQSPTHLIKTRGQQVTLRCSPKSGHDTVSWYQQALGQGPQFIFQYYEEEERQRGNFPDRFSGHQFPNYSSELNVNALLLGDSALYLCASSLVNTEAFFGQGTRLTVV.

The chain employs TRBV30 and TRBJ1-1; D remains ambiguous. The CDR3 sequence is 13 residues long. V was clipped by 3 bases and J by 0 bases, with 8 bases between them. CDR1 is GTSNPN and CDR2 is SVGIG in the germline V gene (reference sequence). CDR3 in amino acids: CAWSPTVNTEAFF. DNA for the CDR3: TGTGCCTGGAGCCCGACGGTGAACACTGAAGCTTTCTTT.

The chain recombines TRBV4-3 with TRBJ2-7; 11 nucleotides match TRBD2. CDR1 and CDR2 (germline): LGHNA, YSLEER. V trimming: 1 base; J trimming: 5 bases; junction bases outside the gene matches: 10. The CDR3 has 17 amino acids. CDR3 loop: CASSQGILAGGENEQYF. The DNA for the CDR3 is TGCGCCAGCAGCCAAGGGATCCTAGCGGGGGGTGAGAACGAGCAGTACTTC.

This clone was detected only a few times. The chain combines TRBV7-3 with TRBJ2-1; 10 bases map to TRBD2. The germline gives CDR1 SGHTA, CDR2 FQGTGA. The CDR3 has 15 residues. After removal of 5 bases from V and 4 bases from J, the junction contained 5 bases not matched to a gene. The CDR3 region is CASSPTSGAYNEQFF. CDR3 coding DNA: TGTGCCAGCAGCCCCACTAGCGGGGCTTACAATGAGCAGTTCTTC.

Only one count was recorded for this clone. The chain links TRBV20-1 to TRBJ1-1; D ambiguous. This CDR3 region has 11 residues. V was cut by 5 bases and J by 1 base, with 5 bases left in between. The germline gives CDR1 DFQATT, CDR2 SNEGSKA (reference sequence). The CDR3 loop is CSAAWNTEAFF. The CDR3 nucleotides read TGCAGTGCTGCCTGGAACACTGAAGCTTTCTTT.

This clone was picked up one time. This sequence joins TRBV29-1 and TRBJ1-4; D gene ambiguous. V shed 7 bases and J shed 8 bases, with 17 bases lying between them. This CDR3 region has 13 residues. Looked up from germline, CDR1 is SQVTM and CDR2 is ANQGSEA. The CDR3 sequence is CSASGLAGEKLFF. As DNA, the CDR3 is TGCAGCGCATCCGGACTGGCGGGGGAAAAACTGTTTTTT.

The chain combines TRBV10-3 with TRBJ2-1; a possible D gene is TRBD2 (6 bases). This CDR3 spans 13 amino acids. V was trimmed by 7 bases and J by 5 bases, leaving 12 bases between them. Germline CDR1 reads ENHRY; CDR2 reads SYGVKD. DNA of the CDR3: TGTGCCATCAACTCGGGGGTGAACAATGAGCAGTTCTTC. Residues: CAINSGVNNEQFF.

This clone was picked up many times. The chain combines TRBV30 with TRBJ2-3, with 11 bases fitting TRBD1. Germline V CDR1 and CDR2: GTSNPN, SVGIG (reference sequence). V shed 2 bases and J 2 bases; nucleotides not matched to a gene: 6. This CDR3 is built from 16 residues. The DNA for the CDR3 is TGTGCCTGGAGTTTATGGACAGGGGGCATCACAGATACGCAGTATTTT. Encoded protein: CAWSLWTGGITDTQYF.